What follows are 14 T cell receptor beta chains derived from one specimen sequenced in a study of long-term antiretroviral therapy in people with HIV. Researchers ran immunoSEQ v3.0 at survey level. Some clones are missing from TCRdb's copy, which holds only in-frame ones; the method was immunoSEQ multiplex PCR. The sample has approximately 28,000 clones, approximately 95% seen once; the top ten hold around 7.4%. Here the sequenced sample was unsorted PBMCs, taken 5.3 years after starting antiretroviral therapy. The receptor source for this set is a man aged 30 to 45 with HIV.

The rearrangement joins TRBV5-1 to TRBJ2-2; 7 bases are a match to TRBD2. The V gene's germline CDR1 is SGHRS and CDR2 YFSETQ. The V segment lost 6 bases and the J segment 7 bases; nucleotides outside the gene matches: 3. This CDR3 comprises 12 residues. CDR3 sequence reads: CASTREGGELFF. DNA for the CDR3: TGCGCCAGCACCAGGGAGGGCGGGGAGCTGTTTTTT.

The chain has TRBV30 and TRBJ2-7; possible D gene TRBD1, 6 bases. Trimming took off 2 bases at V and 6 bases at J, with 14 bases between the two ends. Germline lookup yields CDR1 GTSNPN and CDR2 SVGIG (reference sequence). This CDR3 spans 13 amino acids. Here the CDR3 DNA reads TGTGCCTGGAGTACCTACAGGGCCGGCGAGCAGTACTTC. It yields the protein CAWSTYRAGEQYF.

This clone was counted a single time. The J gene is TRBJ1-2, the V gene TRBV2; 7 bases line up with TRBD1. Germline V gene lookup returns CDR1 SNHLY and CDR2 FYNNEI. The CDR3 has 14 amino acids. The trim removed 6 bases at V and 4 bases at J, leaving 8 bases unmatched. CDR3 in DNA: TGTGCCAGCAGCGTGGGACAGCTTAGCTATGGCTACACCTTC. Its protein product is CASSVGQLSYGYTF.

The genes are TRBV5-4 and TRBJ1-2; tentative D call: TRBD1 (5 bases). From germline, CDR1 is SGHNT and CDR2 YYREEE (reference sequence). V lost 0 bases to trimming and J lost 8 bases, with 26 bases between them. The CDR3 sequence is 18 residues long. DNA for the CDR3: TGTGCCAGCAGCTTGGCGAGACCAGGGAGCTCCCAGGGTGGGGGCTACACCTTC. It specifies CASSLARPGSSQGGGYTF.

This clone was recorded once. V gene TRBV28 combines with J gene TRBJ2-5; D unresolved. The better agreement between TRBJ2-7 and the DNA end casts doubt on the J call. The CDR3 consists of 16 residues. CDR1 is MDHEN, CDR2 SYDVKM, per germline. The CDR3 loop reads CASSSPGASPRIEQYF. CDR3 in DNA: TGTGCCAGCAGTTCCCCCGGTGCCTCCCCCCGGATCGAGCAGTACTTC.

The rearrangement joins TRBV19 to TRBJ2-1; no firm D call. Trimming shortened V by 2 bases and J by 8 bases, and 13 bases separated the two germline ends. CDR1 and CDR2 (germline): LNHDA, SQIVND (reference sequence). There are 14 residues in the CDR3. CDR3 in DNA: TGTGCCAGTAGTATACATACAGTATTTGATGAGCAGTTCTTC. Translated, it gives CASSIHTVFDEQFF. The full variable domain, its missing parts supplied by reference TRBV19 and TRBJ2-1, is DGGITQSPKYLFRKEGQNVTLSCEQNLNHDAMYWYRQDPGQGLRLIYYSQIVNDFQKGDIAEGYSVSREKKESFPLTVTSAQKNPTAFYLCASSIHTVFDEQFFGPGTRLTVL.

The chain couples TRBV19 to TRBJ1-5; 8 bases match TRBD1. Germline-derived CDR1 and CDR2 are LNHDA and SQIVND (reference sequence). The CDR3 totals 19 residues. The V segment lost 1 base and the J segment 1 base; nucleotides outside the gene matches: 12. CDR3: CASSIGTGRGRVSNQPQHF. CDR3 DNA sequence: TGTGCCAGTAGTATAGGTACCGGCAGGGGGCGCGTCAGCAATCAGCCCCAGCATTTT.

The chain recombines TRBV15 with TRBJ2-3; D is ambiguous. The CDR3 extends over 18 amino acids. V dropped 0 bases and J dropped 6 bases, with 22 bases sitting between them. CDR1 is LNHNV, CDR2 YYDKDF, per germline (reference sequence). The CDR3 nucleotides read TGTGCCACCAGCAGAGAAACGGGCTGGTCAGGAGCCGTGGATACGCAGTATTTT. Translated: CATSRETGWSGAVDTQYF.

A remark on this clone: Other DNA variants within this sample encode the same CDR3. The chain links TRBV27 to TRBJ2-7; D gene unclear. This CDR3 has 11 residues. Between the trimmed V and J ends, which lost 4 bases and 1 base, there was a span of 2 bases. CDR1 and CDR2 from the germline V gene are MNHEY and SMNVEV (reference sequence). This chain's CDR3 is CASSSSYEQYF. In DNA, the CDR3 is TGTGCCAGCAGTTCTTCCTACGAGCAGTACTTC.

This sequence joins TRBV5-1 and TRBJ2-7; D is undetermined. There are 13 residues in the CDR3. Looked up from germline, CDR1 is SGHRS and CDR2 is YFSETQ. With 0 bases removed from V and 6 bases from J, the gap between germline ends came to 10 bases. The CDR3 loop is CASSLEAAFEQYF. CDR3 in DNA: TGCGCCAGCAGCTTGGAGGCGGCGTTCGAGCAGTACTTC.

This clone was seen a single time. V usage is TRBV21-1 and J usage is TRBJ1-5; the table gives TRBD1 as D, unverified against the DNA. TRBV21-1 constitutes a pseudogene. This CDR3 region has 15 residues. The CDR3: CASSRGQGKLQPQHF. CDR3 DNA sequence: TGTGCCAGCAGCAGGGGACAGGGTAAACTTCAGCCCCAGCATTTT.

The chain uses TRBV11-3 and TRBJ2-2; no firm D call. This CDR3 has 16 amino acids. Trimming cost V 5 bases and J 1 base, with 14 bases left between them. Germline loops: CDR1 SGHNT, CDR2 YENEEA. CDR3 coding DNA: TGTGCCAGCAGCATGAGACCGGGCGGGAACACCGGGGAGCTGTTTTTT. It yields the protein CASSMRPGGNTGELFF.

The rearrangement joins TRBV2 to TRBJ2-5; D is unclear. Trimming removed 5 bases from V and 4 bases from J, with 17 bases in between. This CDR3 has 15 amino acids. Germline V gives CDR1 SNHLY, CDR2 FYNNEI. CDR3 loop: CASSRSLRQRETQYF. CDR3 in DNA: TGTGCCAGCAGTCGCTCTCTACGTCAACGAGAGACCCAGTACTTC. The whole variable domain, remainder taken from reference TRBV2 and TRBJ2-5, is EPEVTQTPSHQVTQMGQEVILRCVPISNHLYFYWYRQILGQKVEFLVSFYNNEISEKSEIFDDQFSVERPDGSNFTLKIRSTKLEDSAMYFCASSRSLRQRETQYFGPGTRLLVL.

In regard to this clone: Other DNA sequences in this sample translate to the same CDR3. CDR3 DNA sequence: TGTGCCAGCAGTCCAAGGTGGCAAGAGACCCAGTACTTC. Translation: CASSPRWQETQYF. This chain joins TRBV27 and TRBJ2-5, with no clear D. Germline V lookup: CDR1 MNHEY, CDR2 SMNVEV (reference sequence). With 5 bases removed from V and 2 bases from J, the gap between germline ends came to 9 bases. The CDR3 sequence is 13 residues long.